This is a list of T cell receptor beta chains from one sample in a study of cytomegalovirus exposure and HLA in healthy donors. Sequencing was performed with immunoSEQ multiplex PCR; in TCRdb, only in-frame clones are kept and a portion is missing. This table holds 110,000 to 150,000 clones, about two thirds found once. Sequenced sample: PBMCs. The receptor source for this set is a man aged 55 to 70 in good health and CMV-seronegative. Both conserved end residues are trimmed from each CDR3. A D gene is named only where the DNA matches it firmly.

d_call j_call v_call cdr3_aa
- TRBJ2-1 TRBV30 AWSVRGGLEQF
- TRBJ1-1 TRBV30 AWGARGGAF
TRBD2 TRBJ2-7 TRBV18 ASAEVAGAEY
TRBD1 TRBJ1-6 TRBV6-1 ASSEFTGQGINSPLH
TRBD1 TRBJ1-6 TRBV30 AWSPGQGARNSPLH
TRBD1 TRBJ2-7 TRBV2 ASSGGGGSYEQY
- TRBJ1-5 TRBV19 ASSMPGMKWPQH
- TRBJ1-5 TRBV28 ASSLGQYLQPQH
- TRBJ2-7 TRBV28 ASSPLRRRGYEQY
- TRBJ2-1 TRBV28 ATMLLANSYNEQF
- TRBJ2-7 TRBV5-4 ASSHTGGREQY
TRBD2 TRBJ2-5 TRBV7-2 ASSSGTSGSGQETQY
TRBD2 TRBJ2-3 TRBV5-1 ASSLPGLADTDTQY
- TRBJ2-7 TRBV19 ASSMRDRSSEQY
TRBD1 TRBJ1-2 TRBV29-1 SVARDRGDGYT